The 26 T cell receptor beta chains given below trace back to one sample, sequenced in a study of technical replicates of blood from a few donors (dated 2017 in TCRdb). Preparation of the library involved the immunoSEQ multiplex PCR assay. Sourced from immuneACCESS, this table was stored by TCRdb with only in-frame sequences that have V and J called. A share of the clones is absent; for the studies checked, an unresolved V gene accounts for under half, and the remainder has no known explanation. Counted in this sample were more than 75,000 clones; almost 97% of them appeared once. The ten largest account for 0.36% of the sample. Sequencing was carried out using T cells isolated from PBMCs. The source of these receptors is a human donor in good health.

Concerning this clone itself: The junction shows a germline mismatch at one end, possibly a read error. CDR3 residues: CASSPNLGREADTQYF. The CDR3, as DNA: TGTGCTAGCAGCCCTAATTTGGGTCGGGAGGCAGATACGCAGTATTTT. The genes are TRBV7-7 and TRBJ2-3; 7 nucleotides align to TRBD2. The CDR3 has 16 residues. Germline V gene sequence: CDR1 SSHAT, CDR2 FNYEAQ (reference sequence). The variable domain in full, completed from reference TRBV7-7 and TRBJ2-3, reads GAGVSQSPRYKVTKRGQDVTLRCDPISSHATLYWYQQALGQGPEFLTYFNYEAQPDKSGLPSDRFSAERPEGSISTLTIQRTEQRDSAMYRCASSPNLGREADTQYFGPGTRLTVL.

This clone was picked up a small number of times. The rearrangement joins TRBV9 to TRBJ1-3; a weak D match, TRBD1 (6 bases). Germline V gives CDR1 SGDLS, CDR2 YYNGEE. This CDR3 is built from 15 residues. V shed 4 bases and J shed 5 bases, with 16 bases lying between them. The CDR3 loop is CASSPAQGLRNTIYF. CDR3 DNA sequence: TGTGCCAGCAGCCCAGCCCAGGGGTTACGAAACACCATATATTTT. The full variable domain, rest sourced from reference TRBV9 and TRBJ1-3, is DSGVTQTPKHLITATGQRVTLRCSPRSGDLSVYWYQQSLDQGLQFLIQYYNGEERAKGNILERFSAQQFPDLHSELNLSSLELGDSALYFCASSPAQGLRNTIYFGEGSWLTVV.

The CDR3 region has the DNA TGCAGCGTTAGATACGGAGGATCTGGGGCCAACGTCCTGACTTTC. Amino acids: CSVRYGGSGANVLTF. This rearrangement joins TRBV29-1 to TRBJ2-6; possible D gene TRBD2, 5 bases. V was clipped by 5 bases and J by 1 base, with 12 bases between them. Germline V lookup: CDR1 SQVTM, CDR2 ANQGSEA. The CDR3 length is 15 residues.

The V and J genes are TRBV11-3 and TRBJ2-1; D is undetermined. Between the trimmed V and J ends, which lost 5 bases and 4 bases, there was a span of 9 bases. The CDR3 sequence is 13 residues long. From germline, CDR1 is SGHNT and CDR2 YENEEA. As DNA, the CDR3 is TGTGCCAGCAGCCAAACAGAATACAATGAGCAGTTCTTC. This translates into CASSQTEYNEQFF.

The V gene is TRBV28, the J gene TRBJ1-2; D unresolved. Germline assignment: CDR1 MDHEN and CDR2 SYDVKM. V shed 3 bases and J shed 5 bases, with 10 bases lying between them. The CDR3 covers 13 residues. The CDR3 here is CASSLLRKYGYTF. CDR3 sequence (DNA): TGTGCCAGCAGTTTGCTCAGGAAGTATGGCTACACCTTC.

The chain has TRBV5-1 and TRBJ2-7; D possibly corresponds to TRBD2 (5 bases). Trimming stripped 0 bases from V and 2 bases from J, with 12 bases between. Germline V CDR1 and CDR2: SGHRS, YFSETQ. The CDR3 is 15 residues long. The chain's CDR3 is CASSLERSGAYEQYF. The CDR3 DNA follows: TGCGCCAGCAGCTTGGAGCGGAGTGGGGCCTACGAGCAGTACTTC.

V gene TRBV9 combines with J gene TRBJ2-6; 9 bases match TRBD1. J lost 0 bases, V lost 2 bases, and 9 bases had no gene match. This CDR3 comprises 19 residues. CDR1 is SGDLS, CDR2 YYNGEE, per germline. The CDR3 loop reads CASSVQPGTGYSGANVLTF. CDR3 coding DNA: TGTGCCAGCAGCGTCCAGCCCGGGACAGGGTACTCTGGGGCCAACGTCCTGACTTTC. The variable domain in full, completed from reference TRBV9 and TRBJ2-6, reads DSGVTQTPKHLITATGQRVTLRCSPRSGDLSVYWYQQSLDQGLQFLIQYYNGEERAKGNILERFSAQQFPDLHSELNLSSLELGDSALYFCASSVQPGTGYSGANVLTFGAGSRLTVL.

CDR3 region: CASSSPGLAGGQSGELFF. CDR3 sequence (DNA): TGTGCCAGCAGCTCACCGGGACTAGCGGGAGGGCAGTCCGGGGAGCTGTTTTTT. The chain has TRBV7-8 and TRBJ2-2, with 16 bases matching TRBD2. Germline loops: CDR1 SGHVS, CDR2 FQNEAQ. The V and J ends lost 4 bases and 6 bases, in that order; junction bases with no gene match: 8. The CDR3 sequence is 18 residues long.

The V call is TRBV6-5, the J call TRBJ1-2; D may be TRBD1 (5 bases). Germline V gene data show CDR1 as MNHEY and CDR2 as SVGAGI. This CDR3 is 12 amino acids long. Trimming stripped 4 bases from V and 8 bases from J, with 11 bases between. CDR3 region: CASSSIGGGYTF. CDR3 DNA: TGTGCCAGCAGTTCAATTGGGGGGGGCTACACCTTC.

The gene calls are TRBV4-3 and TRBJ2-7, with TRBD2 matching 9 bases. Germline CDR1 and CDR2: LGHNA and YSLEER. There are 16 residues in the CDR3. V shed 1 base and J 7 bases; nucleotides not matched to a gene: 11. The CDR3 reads CASSQVQGTSPGEQYF. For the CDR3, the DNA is TGCGCCAGCAGCCAAGTACAAGGGACTAGCCCGGGGGAGCAGTACTTC.

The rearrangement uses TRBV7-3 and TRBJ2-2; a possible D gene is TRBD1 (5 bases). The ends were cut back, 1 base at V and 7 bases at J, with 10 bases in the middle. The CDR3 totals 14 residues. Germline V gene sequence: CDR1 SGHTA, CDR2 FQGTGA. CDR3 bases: TGTGCCAGCAGCTTAAACCAGGGCATCGGGGAGCTGTTTTTT. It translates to CASSLNQGIGELFF. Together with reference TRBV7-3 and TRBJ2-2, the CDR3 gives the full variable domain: GAGVSQTPSNKVTEKGKYVELRCDPISGHTALYWYRQSLGQGPEFLIYFQGTGAADDSGLPNDRFFAVRPEGSVSTLKIQRTERGDSAVYLCASSLNQGIGELFFGEGSRLTVL.

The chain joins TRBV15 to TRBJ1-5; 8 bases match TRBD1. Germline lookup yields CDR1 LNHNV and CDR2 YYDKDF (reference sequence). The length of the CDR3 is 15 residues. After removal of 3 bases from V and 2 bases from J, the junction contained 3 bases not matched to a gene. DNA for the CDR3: TGTGCCACCAGCAGTGCGGACAGGGGCAATCAGCCCCAGCATTTT. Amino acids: CATSSADRGNQPQHF.

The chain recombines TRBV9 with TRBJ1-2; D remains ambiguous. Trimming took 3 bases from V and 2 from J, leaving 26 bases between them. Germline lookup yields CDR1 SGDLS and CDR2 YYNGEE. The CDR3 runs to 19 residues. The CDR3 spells CASSGVFKDSLKRNYGYTF. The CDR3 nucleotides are TGTGCCAGCAGCGGGGTTTTTAAGGACTCTTTAAAAAGGAACTATGGCTACACCTTC.

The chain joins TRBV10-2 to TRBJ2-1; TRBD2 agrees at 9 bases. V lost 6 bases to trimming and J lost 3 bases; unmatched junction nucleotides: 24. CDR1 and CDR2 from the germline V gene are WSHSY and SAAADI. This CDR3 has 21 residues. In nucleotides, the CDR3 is TGCGCCAGCAGCGCTAAGCCTTCTAGCGGGGACCCAGGGTGGTTCTACAATGAGCAGTTCTTC. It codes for CASSAKPSSGDPGWFYNEQFF.

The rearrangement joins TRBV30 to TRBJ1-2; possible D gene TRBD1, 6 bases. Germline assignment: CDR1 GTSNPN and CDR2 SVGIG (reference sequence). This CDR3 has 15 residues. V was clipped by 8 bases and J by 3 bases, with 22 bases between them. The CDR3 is CAGGARDSDYYGYTF. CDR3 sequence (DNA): TGTGCCGGGGGGGCCCGAGACTCCGATTACTATGGCTACACCTTC.

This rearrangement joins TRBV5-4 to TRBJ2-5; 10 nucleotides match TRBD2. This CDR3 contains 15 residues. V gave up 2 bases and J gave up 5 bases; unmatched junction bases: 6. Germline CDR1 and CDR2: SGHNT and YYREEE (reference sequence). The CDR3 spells CASSFNLAGVETQYF. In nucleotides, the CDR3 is TGTGCCAGCAGCTTTAATCTAGCGGGAGTCGAGACCCAGTACTTC.

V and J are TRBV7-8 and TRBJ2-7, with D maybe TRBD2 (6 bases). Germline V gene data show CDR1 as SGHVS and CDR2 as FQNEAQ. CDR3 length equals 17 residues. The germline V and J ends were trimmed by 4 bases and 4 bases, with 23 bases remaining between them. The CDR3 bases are TGTGCCAGCAGCTGGTTAACTGGTCGGGAGCATAGTTACGAGCAGTACTTC. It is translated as CASSWLTGREHSYEQYF.

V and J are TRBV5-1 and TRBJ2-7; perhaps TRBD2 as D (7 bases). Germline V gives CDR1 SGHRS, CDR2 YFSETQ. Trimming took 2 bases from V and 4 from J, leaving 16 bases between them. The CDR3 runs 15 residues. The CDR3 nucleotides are TGCGCCAGCAGCTTAAATGGCGGGGGCACATACGAGCAGTACTTC. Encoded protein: CASSLNGGGTYEQYF.

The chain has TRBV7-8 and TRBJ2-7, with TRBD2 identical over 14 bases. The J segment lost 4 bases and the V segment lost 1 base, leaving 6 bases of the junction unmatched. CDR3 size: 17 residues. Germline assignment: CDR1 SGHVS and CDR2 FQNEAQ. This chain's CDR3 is CASSLDLGLAGVYEQYF. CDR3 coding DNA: TGTGCCAGCAGCTTAGATCTGGGACTAGCGGGAGTTTACGAGCAGTACTTC.

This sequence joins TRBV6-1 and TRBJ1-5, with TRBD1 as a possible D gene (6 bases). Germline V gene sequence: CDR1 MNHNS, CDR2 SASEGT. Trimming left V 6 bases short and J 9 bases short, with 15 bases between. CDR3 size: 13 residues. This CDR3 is CASSVDRTAPQHF. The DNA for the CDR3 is TGTGCCAGCAGCGTAGACAGGACGGCGCCCCAGCATTTT.

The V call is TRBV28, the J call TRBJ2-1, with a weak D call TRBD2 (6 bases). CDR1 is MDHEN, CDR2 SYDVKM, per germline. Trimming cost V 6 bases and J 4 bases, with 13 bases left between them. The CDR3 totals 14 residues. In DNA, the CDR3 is TGTGCCAGCAGACCTAGCGACTTATACAATGAGCAGTTCTTC. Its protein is CASRPSDLYNEQFF.

The CDR3 nucleotides read TGTGCCAGCAGCAAAGGGCCCCCCCGGGACAGGGACGACCAGGAGAACACTGAAGCTTTCTTT. Protein: CASSKGPPRDRDDQENTEAFF. This rearrangement joins TRBV21-1 to TRBJ1-1; no check of the table's D call, TRBD1, against the DNA was made. TRBV21-1 represents a pseudogene. The CDR3 is 21 amino acids.

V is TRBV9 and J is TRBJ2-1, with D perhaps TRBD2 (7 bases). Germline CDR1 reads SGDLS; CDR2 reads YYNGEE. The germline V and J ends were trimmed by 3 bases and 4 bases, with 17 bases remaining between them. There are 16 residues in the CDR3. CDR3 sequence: CASSGPGRGGYNEQFF. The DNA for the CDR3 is TGTGCCAGCAGCGGGCCTGGGAGGGGGGGTTACAATGAGCAGTTCTTC.

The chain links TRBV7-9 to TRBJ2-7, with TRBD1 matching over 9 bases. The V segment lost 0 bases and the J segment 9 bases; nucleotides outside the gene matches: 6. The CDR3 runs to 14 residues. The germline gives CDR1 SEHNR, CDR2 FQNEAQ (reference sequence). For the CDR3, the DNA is TGTGCCAGCAGCTTAGCGCTACAGGGGGCCAGGCAGTACTTC. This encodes CASSLALQGARQYF.

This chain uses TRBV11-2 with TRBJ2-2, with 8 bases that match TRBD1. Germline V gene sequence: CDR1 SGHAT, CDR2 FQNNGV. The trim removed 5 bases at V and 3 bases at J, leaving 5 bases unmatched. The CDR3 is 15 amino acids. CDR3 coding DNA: TGTGCCAGCAGCCGCAGGGGGCTTGACACCGGGGAGCTGTTTTTT. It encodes CASSRRGLDTGELFF.

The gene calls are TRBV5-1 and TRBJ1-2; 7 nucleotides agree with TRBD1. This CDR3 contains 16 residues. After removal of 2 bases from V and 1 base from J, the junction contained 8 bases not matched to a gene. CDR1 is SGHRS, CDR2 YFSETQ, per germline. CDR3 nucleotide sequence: TGCGCCAGCAGCTTTATGGGGACAGACATTAACTATGGCTACACCTTC. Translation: CASSFMGTDINYGYTF.